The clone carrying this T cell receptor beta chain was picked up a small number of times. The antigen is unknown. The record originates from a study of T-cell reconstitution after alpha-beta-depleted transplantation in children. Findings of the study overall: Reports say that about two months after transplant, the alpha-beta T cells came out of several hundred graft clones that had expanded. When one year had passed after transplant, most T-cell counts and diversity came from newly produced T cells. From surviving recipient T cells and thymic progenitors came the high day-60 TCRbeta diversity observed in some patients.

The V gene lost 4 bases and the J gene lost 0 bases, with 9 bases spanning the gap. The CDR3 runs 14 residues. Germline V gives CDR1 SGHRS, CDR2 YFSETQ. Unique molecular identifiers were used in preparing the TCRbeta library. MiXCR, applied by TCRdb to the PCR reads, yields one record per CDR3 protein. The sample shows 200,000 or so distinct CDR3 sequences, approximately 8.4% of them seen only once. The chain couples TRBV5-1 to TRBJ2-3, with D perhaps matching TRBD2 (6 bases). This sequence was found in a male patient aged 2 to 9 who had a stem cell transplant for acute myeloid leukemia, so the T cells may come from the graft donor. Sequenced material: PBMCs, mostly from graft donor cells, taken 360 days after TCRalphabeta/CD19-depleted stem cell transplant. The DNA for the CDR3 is TGCGCCAGCAGCATCGGGACTAGCACAGATACGCAGTATTTT. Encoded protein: CASSIGTSTDTQYF. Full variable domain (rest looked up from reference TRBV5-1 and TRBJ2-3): KAGVTQTPRYLIKTRGQQVTLSCSPISGHRSVSWYQQTPGQGLQFLFEYFSETQRNKGNFPGRFSGRQFSNSRSEMNVSTLELGDSALYLCASSIGTSTDTQYFGPGTRLTVL.